This T cell receptor beta chain was recovered during a study of beta chain bispecific antibodies for T cell cancers. Study at large: Sequenced cells survived coculture with leukemia lines plus bispecific antibodies.

Germline CDR1 PRHDT, CDR2 FYEKMQ (reference sequence). There are 17 residues in the CDR3. With 2 bases removed from V and 1 base from J, the gap between germline ends came to 14 bases. This clonotype was seen a few times. Its antigen is unidentified. Study-wide findings and caveats: Only targeted and closely related TRBV genes appeared affected. The leukemia cells, rather than normal T cells, gave most of the targeted TRBV signal. After anti-TRBV12 rather than anti-CD19 exposure, TRBV12-3 made up approximately 99% less of total TRBV signal.

Expansion lasted 3 days, with either anti-CD3 antibody OKT3 or CD3/CD28 beads. TCRdb used MiXCR to reprocess the 5' RACE reads, holding one entry per CDR3 protein. The sample has about 20,000 distinct CDR3 sequences, about 2% seen once. This TCR derives from a human donor in good health. Some clones in this sample may be carry-over from other donors' samples. This chain links TRBV13 with TRBJ2-2, with no clear D. Sequences were derived from healthy donor T cells cultured with leukemia cells, sampled from a culture containing a bispecific antibody targeting TCR Vbeta12. The CDR3 region is CASSLSSRRRNTGELFF. For the CDR3, the DNA is TGTGCCAGCAGCTTAAGTTCTCGCAGGAGGAACACCGGGGAGCTGTTTTTT.